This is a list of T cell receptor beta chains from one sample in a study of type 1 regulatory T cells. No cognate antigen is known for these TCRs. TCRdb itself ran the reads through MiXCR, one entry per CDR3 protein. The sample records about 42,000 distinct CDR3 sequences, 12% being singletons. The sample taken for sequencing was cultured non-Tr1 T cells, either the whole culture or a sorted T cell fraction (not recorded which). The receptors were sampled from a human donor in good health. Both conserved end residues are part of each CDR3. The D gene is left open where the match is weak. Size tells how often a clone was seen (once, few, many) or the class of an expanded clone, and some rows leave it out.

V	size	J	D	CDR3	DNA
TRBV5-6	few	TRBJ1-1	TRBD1	CASRSPGQSTEAFF	TGTGCCAGCAGATCTCCGGGACAGAGCACTGAAGCTTTCTTT
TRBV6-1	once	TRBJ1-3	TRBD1	CASNLDRQTGNTIYF	TGTGCCAGCAACTTGGACAGGCAAACTGGAAACACCATATATTTT
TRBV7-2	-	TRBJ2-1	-	CASSLDSGRLYNEQFF	TGTGCCAGCAGCTTAGATTCAGGCAGACTCTACAATGAGCAGTTCTTC
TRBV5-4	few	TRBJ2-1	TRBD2	CASSSLSGSSYNEQFF	TGTGCCAGCAGCTCTCTAAGCGGGAGTTCCTACAATGAGCAGTTCTTC
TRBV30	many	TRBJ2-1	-	CAWKGTHNEQFF	TGTGCCTGGAAGGGGACTCACAATGAGCAGTTCTTC
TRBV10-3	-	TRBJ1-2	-	CAISESSQGYGYTF	TGTGCCATCAGTGAGTCCTCCCAGGGCTATGGCTACACCTTC
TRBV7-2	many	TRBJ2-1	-	CASSLGQGGDEQFF	TGTGCCAGCAGCTTAGGTCAGGGAGGCGATGAGCAGTTCTTC
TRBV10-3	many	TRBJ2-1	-	CATTHSGTEFF	TGTGCCACCACCCACTCCGGGACTGAGTTCTTC
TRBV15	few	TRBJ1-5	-	CATSRDQGALFQPQHF	TGTGCCACCAGCAGAGATCAAGGGGCACTTTTCCAGCCCCAGCATTTT
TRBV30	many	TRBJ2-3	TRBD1	CAWSKGQGTGSKDTQYF	TGTGCCTGGAGTAAGGGGCAAGGGACAGGGAGTAAAGATACGCAGTATTTT
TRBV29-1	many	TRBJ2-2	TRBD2	CSGRLAGATGELFF	TGCAGCGGTCGACTAGCGGGAGCCACCGGGGAGCTGTTTTTT
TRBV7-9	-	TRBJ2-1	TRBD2	CASSLPGLAGVNEQFF	TGTGCCAGCAGCTTACCGGGACTAGCGGGAGTCAATGAGCAGTTCTTC
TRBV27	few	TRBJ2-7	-	CASSLYSSAYYEQYF	TGTGCCAGCAGTTTATATAGTAGCGCCTACTACGAGCAGTACTTC
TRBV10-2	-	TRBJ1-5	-	CASSESIQPQHF	TGCGCCAGCAGTGAGTCTATTCAGCCCCAGCATTTT
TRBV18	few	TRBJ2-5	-	CASSPNPGVYRETQYF	TGTGCCAGCTCACCAAATCCAGGGGTATATCGGGAGACCCAGTACTTC
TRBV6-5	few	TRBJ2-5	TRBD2	CASTQAGGLSGTQYF	TGTGCCAGCACCCAAGCGGGAGGGCTATCGGGGACCCAGTACTTC
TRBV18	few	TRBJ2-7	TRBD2	CASSRDSGIRVKQYF	TGTGCCAGCTCCCGGGATAGCGGGATACGGGTTAAGCAGTACTTC
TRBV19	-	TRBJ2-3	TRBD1	CASRTGGSTDTQYF	TGTGCCAGTAGGACAGGGGGGAGCACAGATACGCAGTATTTT
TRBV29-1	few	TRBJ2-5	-	CSVANRFDKETQYF	TGCAGCGTTGCGAACAGATTCGACAAAGAGACCCAGTACTTC
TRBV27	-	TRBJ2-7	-	CASSRGNSYEQYF	TGTGCCAGCAGTCGGGGGAACTCCTACGAGCAGTACTTC
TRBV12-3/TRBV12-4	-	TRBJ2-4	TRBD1	CASSPGQGGSKNIQYF	TGTGCCAGCAGCCCGGGACAGGGCGGTTCCAAAAACATTCAGTACTTC
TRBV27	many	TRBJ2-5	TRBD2	CASSPGLERTQYF	TGTGCCAGCAGTCCTGGACTAGAGAGGACCCAGTACTTC
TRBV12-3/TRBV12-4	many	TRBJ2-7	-	CASRGRLGGYEQYF	TGTGCCAGCAGGGGACGCCTAGGGGGCTACGAGCAGTACTTC
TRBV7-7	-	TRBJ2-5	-	CVSSLNPGAWETQYF	TGTGTTAGCAGCTTAAATCCGGGGGCGTGGGAGACCCAGTACTTC
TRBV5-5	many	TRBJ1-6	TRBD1	CASSPTRQGTSPLHF	TGTGCCAGCAGCCCAACCAGACAGGGAACTTCACCCCTCCACTTT
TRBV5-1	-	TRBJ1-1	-	CASSLVAGETEAFF	TGCGCCAGCAGCTTGGTTGCGGGGGAGACTGAAGCTTTCTTT
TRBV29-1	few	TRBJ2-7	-	CSVEVGIAEQYF	TGCAGCGTTGAAGTTGGGATTGCCGAGCAGTACTTC
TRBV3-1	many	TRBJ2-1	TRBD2	CASSETSGRHNEQFF	TGTGCCAGCAGCGAGACTAGCGGGAGGCACAATGAGCAGTTCTTC
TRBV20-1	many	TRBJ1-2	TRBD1	CSTRDRVVWGYTF	TGCAGTACCCGAGACAGGGTCGTCTGGGGCTACACCTTC
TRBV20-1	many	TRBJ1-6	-	CSARPDGYNSPLHF	TGCAGTGCTAGACCGGACGGATATAATTCACCCCTCCACTTT
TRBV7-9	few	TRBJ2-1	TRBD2	CASSSRTKREIHYNEQFF	TGTGCCAGCAGCTCACGAACGAAGCGGGAGATCCACTACAATGAGCAGTTCTTC
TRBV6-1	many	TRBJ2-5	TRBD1	CASSGLPDRGRETQYF	TGTGCCAGCAGTGGCCTACCGGACAGGGGGCGAGAGACCCAGTACTTC
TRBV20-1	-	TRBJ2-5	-	CSARYKAQETQYF	TGCAGTGCTAGGTACAAGGCCCAAGAGACCCAGTACTTC
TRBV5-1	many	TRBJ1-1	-	CASSPGGGTEAFF	TGCGCCAGCAGCCCCGGCGGTGGCACTGAAGCTTTCTTT
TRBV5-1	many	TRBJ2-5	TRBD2	CASSSASGRRQTQYF	TGCGCCAGCAGCTCAGCTAGCGGGAGAAGACAGACCCAGTACTTC
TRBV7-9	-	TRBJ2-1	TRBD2	CAGGTSGRGSEQFF	TGTGCCGGAGGGACTAGCGGGAGAGGTAGTGAGCAGTTCTTC
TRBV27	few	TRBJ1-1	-	CASSLAGVVTEAFF	TGTGCCAGCAGTTTAGCGGGGGTAGTGACTGAAGCTTTCTTT
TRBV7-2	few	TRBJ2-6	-	CASSTGTFTGANVLTF	TGTGCCAGCAGCACCGGGACCTTCACCGGGGCCAACGTCCTGACTTTC
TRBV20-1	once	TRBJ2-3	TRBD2	CSARAGGLDTQYF	TGCAGTGCTAGAGCGGGAGGGCTGGATACGCAGTATTTT
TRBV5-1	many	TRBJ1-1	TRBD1	CASSISGTGANTEAFF	TGCGCCAGCAGCATATCTGGGACAGGGGCGAACACTGAAGCTTTCTTT
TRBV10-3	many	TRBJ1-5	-	CAVGEGSYNQPQHF	TGTGCCGTTGGGGAGGGCAGCTATAATCAGCCCCAGCATTTT
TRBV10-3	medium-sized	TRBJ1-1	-	CAIRQNTEAFF	TGTGCCATCAGACAGAACACTGAAGCTTTCTTT
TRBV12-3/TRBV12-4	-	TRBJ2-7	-	CASSFDSGAGPYEQYF	TGTGCCAGCAGTTTTGATTCAGGTGCAGGGCCCTACGAGCAGTACTTC
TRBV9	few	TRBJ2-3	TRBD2	CASSVVAGADTQYF	TGTGCCAGCAGCGTAGTCGCGGGAGCCGATACGCAGTATTTT
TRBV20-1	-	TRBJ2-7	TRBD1	CSALGQSVYEQYF	TGCAGTGCTTTGGGACAGAGCGTCTACGAGCAGTACTTC
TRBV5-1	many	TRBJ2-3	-	CASSLVSASTDTQYF	TGCGCCAGCAGCTTGGTCTCAGCCTCCACAGATACGCAGTATTTT
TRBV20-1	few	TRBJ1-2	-	CSARDSYGYTF	TGCAGTGCTAGAGACAGCTATGGCTACACCTTC
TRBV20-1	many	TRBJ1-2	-	CSARDLGGINYGYTF	TGCAGTGCTAGAGATCTAGGGGGGATTAACTATGGCTACACCTTC
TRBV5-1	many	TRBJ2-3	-	CASSPLPAGSTDTQYF	TGCGCCAGCAGCCCACTTCCGGCGGGGAGCACAGATACGCAGTATTTT
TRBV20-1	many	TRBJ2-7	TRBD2	CSATLAGGPLYEQYF	TGCAGTGCTACGTTAGCGGGAGGGCCCCTCTACGAGCAGTACTTC
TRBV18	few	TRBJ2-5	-	CASSPNHPGEGETQYF	TGTGCCAGCTCACCCAACCACCCGGGAGAGGGAGAGACCCAGTACTTC
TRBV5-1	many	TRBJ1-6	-	CASSSGRENSPLHF	TGCGCCAGCAGCTCTGGGAGGGAGAATTCACCCCTCCACTTT
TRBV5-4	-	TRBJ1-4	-	CASSPDIGEKLFF	TGTGCCAGCAGTCCGGACATTGGGGAAAAACTGTTTTTT
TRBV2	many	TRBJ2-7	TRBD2	CASKAGLAGAGEQYF	TGTGCCAGCAAAGCGGGACTAGCGGGAGCCGGCGAGCAGTACTTC
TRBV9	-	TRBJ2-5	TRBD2	CASSPGLAETQETQYF	TGTGCCAGCAGCCCGGGACTAGCGGAAACACAAGAGACCCAGTACTTC